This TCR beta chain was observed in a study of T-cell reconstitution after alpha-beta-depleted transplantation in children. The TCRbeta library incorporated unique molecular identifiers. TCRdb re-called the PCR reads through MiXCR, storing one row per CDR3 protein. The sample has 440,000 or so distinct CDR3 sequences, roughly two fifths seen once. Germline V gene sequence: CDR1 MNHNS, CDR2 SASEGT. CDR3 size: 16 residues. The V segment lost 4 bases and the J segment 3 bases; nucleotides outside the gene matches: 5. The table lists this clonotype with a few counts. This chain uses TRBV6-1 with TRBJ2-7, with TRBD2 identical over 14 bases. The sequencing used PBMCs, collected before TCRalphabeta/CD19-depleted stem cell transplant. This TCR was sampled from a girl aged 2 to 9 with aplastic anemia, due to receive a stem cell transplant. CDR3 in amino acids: CASSAGTSGSFYEQYF. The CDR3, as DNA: TGTGCCAGCAGTGCCGGGACTAGCGGGAGTTTCTACGAGCAGTACTTC.